This record looks at one T cell receptor beta chain sequence and its context. The antigen remains unidentified. This entry is derived from a study of shared clonotypes between healthy human individuals. In the study overall: Three CD4 naive, three CD4 memory, two CD8 naive and one CD8 memory plate were used per donor.

Study-wide points: The study found about 5% of naive CD4 clonotypes shared across four donors. It was anticipated that sequencing depth would influence how many clonotypes donors shared.

The table came from immunoSEQ multiplex PCR; TCRdb's copy has only in-frame clones and leaves some out. The sample shows 500,000 to 550,000 clones, more than 95% of them seen only once. Trimming stripped 0 bases from V and 0 bases from J, with 12 bases between. The CDR3 has 16 amino acids. Germline V gene lookup returns CDR1 MNHEY and CDR2 SVGAGI. The sequenced sample consisted of naive CD4+ T cells sorted from blood. Subset given: CD45RA+ positively selected. This receptor was taken from a woman aged 25 to 39 in good health. J is TRBJ2-7 and V is TRBV6-5, with TRBD2 as a possible D gene (6 bases). CDR3 protein: CASSYSKGLFSYEQYF. In DNA, the CDR3 is TGTGCCAGCAGTTACTCTAAGGGACTTTTCTCCTACGAGCAGTACTTC.